A single TCR beta chain is shown here with its context. Its antigen remains unknown. Germline CDR1 is SQVTM and CDR2 is ANQGSEA. The CDR3 is 11 amino acids. V lost 6 bases, J lost 15 bases, and 15 bases lay in between. This sample is part of a study of T-cell memory formation after mild COVID-19. For the study at large: Clusters of TCRs were largely donor specific. Overall study findings and caveats: CD4/CD8 balance characterized clones contracting day 15 to 85, and CD4+ skew characterized later expanders.

With constant-segment primers, 5'RACE yielded cDNA libraries of TCR alpha and TCR beta that carried sample barcodes and UMIs. TCRdb analysed the 5' RACE reads with MiXCR anew, one entry per CDR3 protein. The profile shows about 120,000 distinct CDR3 sequences, roughly 20% of them singletons. The sequence was obtained from a young man who had mild COVID-19 (a few samples of this study predate the infection). Cell type and time point are not known. The sample was PBMCs or a T cell subset sorted from them (not recorded which). The V gene is TRBV29-1, the J gene TRBJ1-6; D is perhaps TRBD1 (5 bases). The CDR3 sequence: CSVDDRGHLHF. CDR3 DNA sequence: TGCAGCGTAGACGACCGGGGCCACCTCCACTTT.